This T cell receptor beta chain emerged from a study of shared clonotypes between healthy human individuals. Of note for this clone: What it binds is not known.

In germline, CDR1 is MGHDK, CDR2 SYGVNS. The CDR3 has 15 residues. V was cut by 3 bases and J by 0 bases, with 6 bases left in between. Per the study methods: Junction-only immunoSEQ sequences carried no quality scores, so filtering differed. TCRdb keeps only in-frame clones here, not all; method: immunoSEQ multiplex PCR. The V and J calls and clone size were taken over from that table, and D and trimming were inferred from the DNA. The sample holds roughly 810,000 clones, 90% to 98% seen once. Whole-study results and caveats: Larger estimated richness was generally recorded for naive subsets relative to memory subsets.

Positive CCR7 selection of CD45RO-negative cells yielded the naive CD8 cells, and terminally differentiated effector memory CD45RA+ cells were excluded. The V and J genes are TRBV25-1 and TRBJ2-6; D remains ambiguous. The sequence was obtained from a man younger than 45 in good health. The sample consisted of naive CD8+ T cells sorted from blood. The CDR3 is CASSEDNSGANVLTF. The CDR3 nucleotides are TGTGCCAGCAGTGAGGATAACTCTGGGGCCAACGTCCTGACTTTC.